A selection of T cell receptor beta chains follows, all from one sample in a study of blood T cells in healthy people across ages. MiXCR, run by TCRdb on the 5' RACE reads, gives a single entry per CDR3 protein. The sample lists about 1,400,000 distinct CDR3 sequences, approximately 59% occurring once. Source material: blood. These receptors were collected from a man aged 18 to 30 in good health. The CDR3 runs from the conserved cysteine through the conserved F or W. Each record gives: J gene, clone size, V gene, D gene, CDR3 DNA, CDR3 protein. A D gene is named only where the DNA matches it firmly. Size values are once, few and many counts, or a class for expanded clones, and some rows have none.

J: TRBJ1-2
size: -
V: TRBV12-5
D: TRBD1
DNA: TGTGCTAGTGGTTTTCAGGGACAGACTAACTATGGCTACACCTTC
CDR3: CASGFQGQTNYGYTF

J: TRBJ2-1
size: -
V: TRBV5-1
D: TRBD1
DNA: TGCGCCAGCAGCAGACAGGGGGACCACAATGAGCAGTTCTTC
CDR3: CASSRQGDHNEQFF

J: TRBJ1-2
size: few
V: TRBV29-1
D: TRBD1
DNA: TGCAGCCTAGAGCAGGGGGATGGCTACACCTTC
CDR3: CSLEQGDGYTF

J: TRBJ2-7
size: -
V: TRBV7-2
D: -
DNA: TGTGCCAGCAGCTTAGGGATTCAGGGTGGGTCCTACGAGCAGTACTTC
CDR3: CASSLGIQGGSYEQYF

J: TRBJ1-5
size: -
V: TRBV20-1
D: -
DNA: TGCAGTGCTAGAGGTGACACGACCACGTCTAGCAATCAGCCCCAGCATTTT
CDR3: CSARGDTTTSSNQPQHF

J: TRBJ2-1
size: -
V: TRBV9
D: -
DNA: TGTGCCAGCAATGGGAGACAGGTGCCTTATGAGCAGTTCTTC
CDR3: CASNGRQVPYEQFF

J: TRBJ2-1
size: -
V: TRBV6-4
D: TRBD2
DNA: TGTGCCAGCAGTGAACTCCCCCCCGGACTAGCGGGCACTTTCTCCTACAATGAGCAGTTCTTC
CDR3: CASSELPPGLAGTFSYNEQFF

J: TRBJ2-4
size: -
V: TRBV6-2/TRBV6-3
D: -
DNA: TGTGCCAGCAGTTTTAGGAGGGTCAAAAACATTCAGTACTTC
CDR3: CASSFRRVKNIQYF

J: TRBJ2-7
size: once
V: TRBV7-2
D: TRBD1
DNA: TGTGCCAGCAGCTTCGGTTCCTTCACAGGGGAGCCCTACGAGCAGTACTTC
CDR3: CASSFGSFTGEPYEQYF

J: TRBJ2-3
size: few
V: TRBV27
D: -
DNA: TGTGCCAGCGTTGGCGGGGGCGATACGCAGTATTTT
CDR3: CASVGGGDTQYF

J: TRBJ1-2
size: -
V: TRBV18
D: -
DNA: TGTGCCAGCTCACCAGGGCAGGATAACTATGGCTACACCTTC
CDR3: CASSPGQDNYGYTF

J: TRBJ1-4
size: once
V: TRBV6-5
D: -
DNA: TGTGCCAGCACAAGAGCTTCTAATGAAAAACTGTTTTTT
CDR3: CASTRASNEKLFF

J: TRBJ2-1
size: -
V: TRBV4-1
D: -
DNA: TGCGCCAGCAGTCAAGACCCGGGACCCATTGAGTTCTTC
CDR3: CASSQDPGPIEFF

J: TRBJ1-5
size: few
V: TRBV4-2
D: TRBD1
DNA: TGTGCCAGCAGCCGAACTCCACCGGGACAGGGGGCTGGACAGCCCCAGCATTTT
CDR3: CASSRTPPGQGAGQPQHF

J: TRBJ1-2
size: few
V: TRBV6-1
D: -
DNA: TGTGCCACAACTCAGGCAGCCACTAACTATGGCTACACCTTC
CDR3: CATTQAATNYGYTF

J: TRBJ2-1
size: -
V: TRBV4-1
D: TRBD2
DNA: TGCGCCAGCGGGACTAGCGTTCACAATGAGCAGTTCTTC
CDR3: CASGTSVHNEQFF

J: TRBJ2-5
size: -
V: TRBV20-1
D: -
DNA: TGCAGTGCGCGGGACATCGGGACCCAGTACTTC
CDR3: CSARDIGTQYF

J: TRBJ1-6
size: -
V: TRBV5-8
D: TRBD1
DNA: TGTGCCAGCAGCCTAATGGGACAGGGAATTTCACCCCTCCACTTT
CDR3: CASSLMGQGISPLHF

J: TRBJ2-5
size: -
V: TRBV27
D: -
DNA: TGTGCCAGCAGTCCCGGGGGAGAGGACCAAGAGACCCAGTACTTC
CDR3: CASSPGGEDQETQYF

J: TRBJ2-2
size: -
V: TRBV12-3/TRBV12-4
D: -
DNA: TGTGCCAGCACTCAACCCGGTCAGGAAGCCGGGGAGCTGTTTTTT
CDR3: CASTQPGQEAGELFF

J: TRBJ2-7
size: -
V: TRBV4-1
D: TRBD1
DNA: TGCGCCAGCAGCCTAGCAACCCACGTCCGGGGACAGGGGGGCGAGCAGTACTTC
CDR3: CASSLATHVRGQGGEQYF

J: TRBJ2-2
size: few
V: TRBV7-9
D: TRBD2
DNA: TGTGCCAGCAGCTTCGGGGGGGAGGACACCGGGGAGCTGTTTTTT
CDR3: CASSFGGEDTGELFF

J: TRBJ2-1
size: -
V: TRBV2
D: TRBD2
DNA: TGTGCCAGCATTATGACCCCCGGGACTAGCGATGACAATGAGCAGTTCTTC
CDR3: CASIMTPGTSDDNEQFF

J: TRBJ2-1
size: -
V: TRBV27
D: TRBD2
DNA: TGTGCCAGCAGTAGCGGGAGGGCGGGGTACAATGAGCAGTTCTTC
CDR3: CASSSGRAGYNEQFF

J: TRBJ2-7
size: once
V: TRBV6-2/TRBV6-3
D: -
DNA: TGTGCCAGCAGTGACTCGGAGAACTACGAGCAGTACTTC
CDR3: CASSDSENYEQYF

J: TRBJ2-3
size: few
V: TRBV6-5
D: -
DNA: TGTGCCAGCAGTTTGGGGGACGCTACGGATACGCAGTATTTT
CDR3: CASSLGDATDTQYF

J: TRBJ1-2
size: -
V: TRBV14
D: -
DNA: TGTGCCAGCAGCCTATACAGGTCCGGCTACACCTTC
CDR3: CASSLYRSGYTF

J: TRBJ2-7
size: few
V: TRBV7-9
D: -
DNA: TGTGCCAGCAGCTCCACCGGGCGCTACGAGCAGTACTTC
CDR3: CASSSTGRYEQYF

J: TRBJ2-2
size: -
V: TRBV2
D: TRBD1
DNA: TGTGCCAGCAGTGATCCCGGGACAGGGGGCAACACCGGGGAGGTGTTTTTT
CDR3: CASSDPGTGGNTGEVFF

J: TRBJ2-1
size: -
V: TRBV6-5
D: -
DNA: TGTGCCAGCAGGATTAGACAGTTCAACTCCTACAATGAGCAGTTCTTC
CDR3: CASRIRQFNSYNEQFF

J: TRBJ2-2
size: -
V: TRBV6-2/TRBV6-3
D: -
DNA: TGTGCCAGCAGAGGCACGGAAGACACCGGGGAGCTGTTTTTT
CDR3: CASRGTEDTGELFF

J: TRBJ1-1
size: -
V: TRBV20-1
D: -
DNA: TGCAGTGCTATTGGGTTACAAAACACTGAAGCTTTCTTT
CDR3: CSAIGLQNTEAFF

J: TRBJ1-2
size: -
V: TRBV3-1
D: TRBD1
DNA: TGTGCCAGCAGCCAATTACAGGGGGGAGATGGCTACACCTTC
CDR3: CASSQLQGGDGYTF

J: TRBJ2-3
size: many
V: TRBV7-2
D: -
DNA: TGTGCCAGCAAATTTGCAGCAGATACGCAGTATTTT
CDR3: CASKFAADTQYF

J: TRBJ1-1
size: -
V: TRBV7-9
D: TRBD1
DNA: TGTGCCAGCAGCGCGCACAGGGGAAAGGACACTGAAGCTTTCTTT
CDR3: CASSAHRGKDTEAFF

J: TRBJ2-3
size: -
V: TRBV5-1
D: TRBD2
DNA: TGCGCCAGCAGCCCTTGGGCCGGGACTAGCGTAGACGGTACGCAGTATTTT
CDR3: CASSPWAGTSVDGTQYF

J: TRBJ2-7
size: -
V: TRBV20-1
D: -
DNA: TGCAGTGCTATTGTCAGGGAAAGGAACGAGCAGTACTTC
CDR3: CSAIVRERNEQYF

J: TRBJ2-7
size: -
V: TRBV6-6
D: -
DNA: TGTGCCAGCAGTTATGCAAGAACCACCAGGACGTCCTACGAGCAGTACTTC
CDR3: CASSYARTTRTSYEQYF

J: TRBJ2-1
size: -
V: TRBV3-1
D: TRBD2
DNA: TGTGCCAGCAGCCGAACTAGCGGGGGCCAACTTTACAATGAGCAGTTCTTC
CDR3: CASSRTSGGQLYNEQFF

J: TRBJ2-5
size: few
V: TRBV12-3/TRBV12-4
D: -
DNA: TGTGCCAGCAGTTCCTACAGGGAGGGACCACAAGAGACCCAGTACTTC
CDR3: CASSSYREGPQETQYF

J: TRBJ2-5
size: -
V: TRBV20-1
D: TRBD2
DNA: TGCAGTGCTAGAGGCTTTTGGCGGGAGGATGATTATGGAGAGACCCAGTACTTC
CDR3: CSARGFWREDDYGETQYF

J: TRBJ2-1
size: once
V: TRBV6-6
D: -
DNA: TGTGCCAGCAGTGAGGGGCGGGGGCAGTTCTTC
CDR3: CASSEGRGQFF

J: TRBJ2-1
size: -
V: TRBV6-5
D: TRBD2
DNA: TGTGCCAGCATAGCGGGGGGTAGCGGTGAGCAGTTCTTC
CDR3: CASIAGGSGEQFF

J: TRBJ1-3
size: -
V: TRBV2
D: -
DNA: TGTGCCGGCAGGCTCCGGGAGGCCCCTGGAAACACCATATATTTT
CDR3: CAGRLREAPGNTIYF

J: TRBJ2-7
size: -
V: TRBV29-1
D: -
DNA: TGCAGCGCCGAAGTCCAGGGCGAGCAGTACTTC
CDR3: CSAEVQGEQYF